This T cell receptor (beta chain) was retrieved from a study of CD4 T cells in relation to SARS-CoV-2 and coronaviruses. Study details: ViraFEST: approximately 10-day antigen culture of PBMCs, then TCR beta CDR3 sequencing. Convalescent patients were fewer than 10 males and a few females; two were Hispanic.

Repertoires were generated with immunoSEQ multiplex PCR, while TCRdb's copy carries only in-frame clones and drops some. The sample consists of tens of thousands of clones, over 75% of them appearing once. A word on this clone: What it recognizes is unknown.

Naive or memory CD4+ cells were cultured 1:1 with T cell-depleted PBMCs plus CEF. This CDR3 has 16 amino acids. CDR1 MGHRA and CDR2 YSYEKL come from the germline V gene. V lost 3 bases, J lost 2 bases, and 14 bases lay in between. The specimen sequenced was memory CD4+ T cells from PBMCs, cultured in vitro. This sequence originates from an adult with COVID-19. The rearrangement uses TRBV4-1 and TRBJ1-5, with a weak D call TRBD1 (6 bases). This CDR3 reads CASSHPRGEGNQPQHF. DNA of the CDR3: TGCGCCAGCAGCCACCCCAGGGGAGAAGGCAATCAGCCCCAGCATTTT.